A single sample gave rise to the 4 T cell receptor beta chains below, sequenced in a study of blood T cell repertoires in COVID-19. TCRdb keeps only in-frame clones here, not all; method: immunoSEQ multiplex PCR. This repertoire shows about 310,000 clones, roughly 85% found once; its top ten account for under 2%. The specimen sequenced was PBMCs or T cells enriched from blood (not recorded which). All receptors come from a woman aged 25-40 years who had been exposed to COVID-19.

This chain links TRBV19 with TRBJ2-2; D ambiguous. Germline loops: CDR1 LNHDA, CDR2 SQIVND (reference sequence). This CDR3 has 13 amino acids. The V gene lost 5 bases and the J gene lost 6 bases, with 10 bases spanning the gap. The CDR3 bases are TGTGCCAGTAGTCCCCCTACGGCCGGGGAGCTGTTTTTT. Translating gives CASSPPTAGELFF.

The chain links TRBV6-1 to TRBJ1-1; 8 bases align to TRBD1. Trimming took 2 bases from V and 4 from J; bases not matched to a gene: 3. The CDR3 extends over 14 amino acids. Germline CDR1 is MNHNS and CDR2 is SASEGT. The CDR3 DNA is TGTGCCAGCAGTGAAAACAGGGGGAGCACTGAAGCTTTCTTT. The encoded protein is CASSENRGSTEAFF.

The V and J genes are TRBV18 and TRBJ1-1; TRBD1 is a possible D gene (6 bases). Germline V gene data show CDR1 as KGHSH and CDR2 as LQKENI. With 3 bases removed from V and 1 base from J, the gap between germline ends came to 9 bases. The CDR3 contains 14 residues. CDR3 DNA sequence: TGTGCCAGCTCACCTGGACAGCGGAACACTGAAGCTTTCTTT. This encodes CASSPGQRNTEAFF.

This chain uses TRBV6-1 with TRBJ2-7; 11 bases map to TRBD2. CDR1 is MNHNS, CDR2 SASEGT, per germline. With V trimmed by 0 bases and J by 7 bases, 8 bases remained unmatched. The CDR3 has 16 residues. The CDR3 loop reads CASSEASGRAWGEQYF. In nucleotides, the CDR3 is TGTGCCAGCAGTGAAGCTAGCGGGAGGGCTTGGGGGGAGCAGTACTTC.